This T cell receptor beta chain comes out of a study of human T cells and chemical hapten exposure. This clonotype was recorded a few times. The V gene end was trimmed by 7 bases and the J gene end by 0 bases; junction bases not matched to a gene: 17. CDR3 length: 18 residues. Germline CDR1 and CDR2: MRHNA and SNTAGT. The time point was: patch test 1, 2 weeks after DPC sensitization. Treatment denoted: therapeutic diphenylcyclopropenone sensitization with weekly scalp DPC. Via MiXCR, TCRdb re-called the RACE reads, giving one row per CDR3 protein. This table holds 95,000 to 150,000 distinct CDR3 sequences, approximately 13% found once.

V usage is TRBV6-4 and J usage is TRBJ2-5, with 7 nucleotides matching TRBD1. The receptor was isolated from a young man with alopecia areata. Some clones in this sample may be carry-over from other donors' samples. The specimen was whole blood, collected in connection with sensitization to the hapten diphenylcyclopropenone (DPC). CDR3 in DNA: TGTGCCAGCACCTCAGGGGACAGCCCTACCTTAGACCAAGAGACCCAGTACTTC. It is translated as CASTSGDSPTLDQETQYF.